This TCR beta chain is from a study of blood T cell repertoires in COVID-19. Study as a whole: Acute-phase and convalescent COVID-19 samples originated in the United States, Italy and Spain. Sample material is recorded as cDNA or gDNA derived from T cells, B-cell-depleted T cells, or PBMCs.

The assay was immunoSEQ multiplex PCR, and TCRdb's table has in-frame clones only and misses some. This sample has under 300,000 clones, with roughly 85% found just once. This clone has a handful of counts. Germline assignment: CDR1 LNHDA and CDR2 SQIVND (reference sequence). V lost 9 bases and J 4 bases, leaving 16 bases between the germline ends. The CDR3 has 14 amino acids. This receptor was identified in a human donor in a cohort sampled during active COVID-19. The source material was peripheral blood. The chain is built from TRBV19 and TRBJ1-5; D unclear. The DNA of the CDR3 is TGTGCCAGCTGTTCCCAATACGGGAATCAGCCCCAGCATTTT. This sequence encodes CASCSQYGNQPQHF.